A single sample is the source of the 16 T cell receptor beta chains below, sequenced in a study of immune characterization of retroperitoneal liposarcoma. TCRdb recomputed calls from the PCR reads with MiXCR, one row per CDR3 protein. The table includes about 6,600 distinct CDR3 sequences, around 30% detected once. Material for sequencing was tumor tissue. These receptors originate from a female donor with retroperitoneal liposarcoma.

This clonotype was recorded many times. This rearrangement joins TRBV6-1 to TRBJ2-3; D is perhaps TRBD2 (10 bases). There are 18 residues in the CDR3. Between the trimmed V and J ends, which lost 5 bases and 9 bases, there was a span of 30 bases. Germline V gene data show CDR1 as MNHNS and CDR2 as SASEGT. The CDR3 region has the DNA TGTGCCAGCAGTTTATCCGGGACAGGGTTAGCGGGAGGCGGGACGCAGTATTTT. It translates to CASSLSGTGLAGGGTQYF.

This clonotype is categorized as medium-sized (0.01 to 0.1%). The rearrangement joins TRBV27 to TRBJ2-1, with D possibly being TRBD2 (5 bases). Trimming removed 2 bases at V and 7 bases at J, with 9 bases between. The germline V gene encodes CDR1 MNHEY and CDR2 SMNVEV (reference sequence). The CDR3 runs to 13 residues. As DNA, the CDR3 is TGTGCCAGCAGTTTAGCGAGGGTTAATGAGCAGTTCTTC. Translation: CASSLARVNEQFF.

The genes are TRBV11-3 and TRBJ2-1; D is undetermined. The V gene's germline CDR1 is SGHNT and CDR2 YENEEA. CDR3 size: 15 residues. Trimming pared 0 bases from V and 2 bases from J, leaving 8 bases between. The CDR3 sequence: CASSLDPGTYNEQFF. The CDR3 nucleotides are TGTGCCAGCAGCTTAGACCCAGGTACCTACAATGAGCAGTTCTTC. The full variable domain, its missing parts supplied by reference TRBV11-3 and TRBJ2-1, is EAGVVQSPRYKIIEKKQPVAFWCNPISGHNTLYWYLQNLGQGPELLIRYENEEAVDDSQLPKDRFSAERLKGVDSTLKIQPAELGDSAVYLCASSLDPGTYNEQFFGPGTRLTVL.

The chain joins TRBV6-6 to TRBJ2-6; perhaps TRBD2 as D (5 bases). V was pared by 2 bases and J by 10 bases, with 18 bases between. The CDR3 is 16 residues long. Germline CDR1 is MNHNY and CDR2 is SVGAGI (reference sequence). The CDR3 nucleotides read TGTGCCAGCAGTTACCCGTCCGGGGAGTCACTAAACGTCCTGACTTTC. It is translated as CASSYPSGESLNVLTF.

This clonotype showed up just a few times. J is TRBJ2-3 and V is TRBV30; D remains ambiguous. V was cut by 3 bases and J by 2 bases, with 6 bases left in between. Germline CDR1 reads GTSNPN; CDR2 reads SVGIG (reference sequence). This CDR3 region has 12 residues. The CDR3 region is CAWRGYTDTQYF. CDR3 nucleotide sequence: TGTGCCTGGAGGGGTTACACAGATACGCAGTATTTT. Complete variable domain (other parts from reference TRBV30 and TRBJ2-3): SQTIHQWPATLVQPVGSPLSLECTVEGTSNPNLYWYRQAAGRGLQLLFYSVGIGQISSEVPQNLSASRPQDRQFILSSKKLLLSDSGFYLCAWRGYTDTQYFGPGTRLTVL.

Remarks on this clonotype: Possible read error: a much larger clone is one base away. This chain joins TRBV7-2 and TRBJ2-5; 8 positions agree with TRBD2. V trimming: 2 bases; J trimming: 11 bases; junction bases outside the gene matches: 16. Germline-derived CDR1 and CDR2 are SGHTA and FQGNSA. The CDR3 extends over 16 amino acids. CDR3 region: CASSLSASGYYNEQYF. In DNA form, the CDR3 reads TGTGCCAGCAGCTTATCGGCTAGCGGGTACTACAATGAGCAGTACTTC. Looking up the rest from reference TRBV7-2 and TRBJ2-5 gives the full variable domain: GAGVSQSPSNKVTEKGKDVELRCDPISGHTALYWYRQSLGQGLEFLIYFQGNSAPDKSGLPSDRFSAERTGGSVSTLTIQRTQQEDSAVYLCASSLSASGYYNEQYFGPGTRLLVL.

By share, this clonotype counts as large. The chain uses TRBV6-5 and TRBJ2-1; D call uncertain. Germline V lookup: CDR1 MNHEY, CDR2 SVGAGI. The V end lost 0 bases, the J end lost 4 bases, and 16 bases lay between the germline ends. The CDR3 runs 17 residues. DNA for the CDR3: TGTGCCAGCAGTTACTCGGTCCTGGGGATTGCTTACAATGAGCAGTTCTTC. This codes for CASSYSVLGIAYNEQFF.

For the CDR3, the DNA is TGTGCCAGCAGCAACCTCGGGACTAGAAGTAATGAGCAGTACTTC. This codes for CASSNLGTRSNEQYF. The J gene is TRBJ2-7, the V gene TRBV5-3, with TRBD2 matching over 8 bases. TRBV5-3 is an ORF for which the function is uncertain. The CDR3 totals 15 residues. V dropped 8 bases and J dropped 7; count of bases not matched to a gene: 17.

The rearrangement uses TRBV6-1 and TRBJ2-7, with D unclear. This CDR3 comprises 14 residues. Per the germline V gene, CDR1 is MNHNS and CDR2 is SASEGT. Trimming cost V 7 bases and J 1 base, with 14 bases left between them. CDR3: CASKTTFQSYEQYF. In nucleotides, the CDR3 is TGTGCCAGCAAAACCACATTTCAATCCTACGAGCAGTACTTC.

This CDR3 reads CASRLTSGRQGEQYF. CDR3 nucleotides: TGTGCCAGCAGACTAACCTCGGGCAGACAGGGTGAGCAGTACTTC. The rearrangement links TRBV6-1 to TRBJ2-1; TRBD1 matches 7 bases. The last part of the DNA fits TRBJ2-7 better; the J call may be wrong. Germline lookup yields CDR1 MNHNS and CDR2 SASEGT. CDR3 size: 15 residues.

A single count supports this clonotype. The chain links TRBV4-3 to TRBJ2-1; 13 bases fit TRBD2. Germline lookup yields CDR1 LGHNA and CDR2 YSLEER. V dropped 1 base and J dropped 3; count of bases not matched to a gene: 12. The CDR3 runs to 20 residues. CDR3 in amino acids: CASSQVDRTSGGSFYNEQFF. The CDR3 DNA reads TGCGCCAGCAGCCAAGTGGATCGGACTAGCGGGGGTTCATTCTACAATGAGCAGTTCTTC.

The DNA for the CDR3 is TGTGCCAGCGGACCCTCGAGGAGTGAGCAGTTCTTC. As protein: CASGPSRSEQFF. The chain joins TRBV27 to TRBJ2-1; unclear D gene. Germline V gene data show CDR1 as MNHEY and CDR2 as SMNVEV (reference sequence). The CDR3 covers 12 residues. Trimming left V 8 bases short and J 9 bases short, with 14 bases between.

The chain carries TRBV27 and TRBJ1-2; D remains ambiguous. Trimming removed 5 bases at V and 8 bases at J, with 15 bases between. CDR1 is MNHEY and CDR2 is SMNVEV in the germline V gene (reference sequence). The CDR3 extends over 13 amino acids. The CDR3 DNA follows: TGTGCCAGCAGTAACGGGCCCCGACGGGGCTACACCTTC. This translates into CASSNGPRRGYTF.

This clonotype has at least ten counts. This may be a read error: a much more frequent sequence differs by one nucleotide. The V call is TRBV7-3, the J call TRBJ2-5; D could derive from TRBD1 or TRBD2 (5 bases each). The CDR3 length is 13 residues. V lost 2 bases, J lost 11 bases, and 15 bases lay in between. Per germline, CDR1 SGHTA and CDR2 FQGTGA. This chain's CDR3 is CASSLGGANEQYF. CDR3 bases: TGTGCCAGCAGCTTAGGGGGTGCCAATGAGCAGTACTTC.

On this clonotype: This could be a read error, since a much larger clone is one nucleotide away. This chain joins TRBV19 and TRBJ2-1, with 12 bases that match TRBD2. The end of the DNA aligns better with TRBJ2-7, so the J call may be wrong. The germline gives CDR1 LNHDA, CDR2 SQIVND (reference sequence). This CDR3 comprises 16 residues. The CDR3 DNA follows: TGTGCCAGTAGCGCCTCCGGACTAGCGGGGTACAATGAGCAGTACTTC. Protein: CASSASGLAGYNEQYF.

The chain joins TRBV7-2 to TRBJ2-3; TRBD2 agrees at 11 bases. TRBJ2-1 explains the end of the DNA better; the J call may be wrong. The germline gives CDR1 SGHTA, CDR2 FQGNSA. The CDR3 spans 15 residues. CDR3 DNA sequence: TGTGCCAGCAGCTTCAGGGGACTAGCGGTCCATGAGCAGTTCTTC. Protein sequence: CASSFRGLAVHEQFF.